The present T cell receptor (beta chain) was sequenced within a study of neurological immune-mediated disorders. This CDR3 is built from 15 residues. Germline values: CDR1 MDHEN, CDR2 SYDVKM. The V gene lost 4 bases and the J gene lost 0 bases, with 10 bases spanning the gap. General study findings and limits: None of the CDR3 amino acid sequences found in expanded clones was shared across subjects. This suggests that the TCR-beta repertoires were private in all groups.

Synthesis of cDNA was carried out by template-switch 5'RACE. The reaction used 10-nucleotide random UMIs. Over 160 million TCR-beta sequences, together covering 15-18 subjects, were produced by every individual sequencing run that was carried out. TCRdb independently ran MiXCR on the 5' RACE reads; one entry per CDR3 protein. Of 84,000 or so distinct CDR3 sequences listed, 3.5% to 5.5% are singletons. As to time point: longitudinal time-point 3. This clonotype was seen many times. The antigen is not known. The gene calls are TRBV28 and TRBJ1-5, with D perhaps TRBD1 (5 bases). The sequencing sample was made of PBMCs. The TCR sequence derives from a woman aged 55-70 years with multiple sclerosis. This CDR3 reads CASSWGSHSNQPQHF. The CDR3 DNA is TGTGCCAGCAGTTGGGGGAGCCATAGCAATCAGCCCCAGCATTTT.